This T cell receptor beta chain was obtained from a study of Graves' ophthalmopathy and Graves' hyperthyroidism. There are many counts of this clonotype. Researchers took RNA transcripts and amplified TCR beta CDR3 regions from them. HTBI-primed first-round RT-PCR preceded second-round multiplex PCR. TCRdb reprocessed the multiplex PCR reads via MiXCR and lists one record per CDR3 protein. Counted here are about 390,000 distinct CDR3 sequences, 15% to 19% occurring once; the ten biggest clones make up approximately 7%. Hyperthyroidism patients were newly diagnosed, under 2 months' duration, aged 18 to 65. Exclusion applied to patients with other autoimmune diseases, uncontrolled infections, pregnancy or lactation. Orbital computed tomography and thyroid ultrasound, along with TRAb, serum thyroxine and clinical symptoms, underpinned diagnosis. Fresh peripheral blood, 8.5 to 10 ml, was the PBMC source.

The CDR3 sequence is 16 residues long. Germline assignment: CDR1 LGHNA and CDR2 YNFKEQ. The V and J ends lost 0 bases and 2 bases, in that order; junction bases with no gene match: 3. What was sequenced was peripheral blood. The sequence was obtained from a woman between 18 and 29 years old with stable Graves' hyperthyroidism. V gene TRBV4-2 combines with J gene TRBJ2-7, with 11 bases identical to TRBD2. CDR3 in amino acids: CASSQDHSGGAYEQYF. CDR3 nucleotide sequence: TGTGCCAGCAGCCAAGATCATAGCGGGGGGGCCTACGAGCAGTACTTC.